The rows below give T cell receptor beta chains drawn from one sample of a study of PD-L1 blockade in urothelial cancer. Produced via immunoSEQ multiplex PCR; TCRdb's table is partial and in-frame only. Of roughly 60,000 clones listed, around 79% are singletons. Sequences were derived from PBMCs, sampled around atezolizumab (anti-PD-L1) treatment. Every receptor here comes from a man aged 70 or older with urothelial cancer. Each CDR3 is given with its conserved first and last residue. The D gene is left open where the match is weak. Only part of the rows carry a size: once, few, many, or a class if the clone is expanded.

CDR3 DNA: TGTGCCAGCAGTTCAGACAGTTTCCCTGAAGCTTTCTTT
CDR3 protein: CASSSDSFPEAFF
D gene: NA
clone size: NA
J gene: TRBJ1-1
V gene: TRBV2

CDR3 DNA: TGTGCCTGGAGTCCAGGGCCTAATGAAAAACTGTTTTTT
CDR3 protein: CAWSPGPNEKLFF
D gene: NA
clone size: NA
J gene: TRBJ1-4
V gene: TRBV30

CDR3 DNA: TGCGCCAGCAGCTTGGCCGTGAACACCGGGGAGCTGTTTTTT
CDR3 protein: CASSLAVNTGELFF
D gene: NA
clone size: NA
J gene: TRBJ2-2
V gene: TRBV5-1

CDR3 DNA: TGCGCCAGCAGCCTCGCCTCATCCGGGAACTATGGCTACACCTTC
CDR3 protein: CASSLASSGNYGYTF
D gene: NA
clone size: NA
J gene: TRBJ1-2
V gene: TRBV4-1

CDR3 DNA: TGTGCCAGCAGCTCAATCACGCTCGTATACAGGGGAGCGCTCCACGAGCAGTACTTC
CDR3 protein: CASSSITLVYRGALHEQYF
D gene: TRBD1
clone size: few
J gene: TRBJ2-7
V gene: TRBV7-8

CDR3 DNA: TGTGCCAGCAGCGATGGAGGTTGGAGGGGGACCCAGTACTTC
CDR3 protein: CASSDGGWRGTQYF
D gene: NA
clone size: NA
J gene: TRBJ2-5
V gene: TRBV6-1

CDR3 DNA: TGTGCCACCTCTACGCTCGGCAGGGGGCTCGATGAGCAGTTCTTC
CDR3 protein: CATSTLGRGLDEQFF
D gene: TRBD1
clone size: NA
J gene: TRBJ2-1
V gene: TRBV28

CDR3 DNA: TGTGCCAGCAGTTACGAGGGTAGCGGGAGCTACGAGCAGTACTTC
CDR3 protein: CASSYEGSGSYEQYF
D gene: TRBD2
clone size: NA
J gene: TRBJ2-7
V gene: TRBV27

CDR3 DNA: TGTGCCAGCAGCTTAAACTTTAACACTGAAGCTTTCTTT
CDR3 protein: CASSLNFNTEAFF
D gene: NA
clone size: NA
J gene: TRBJ1-1
V gene: TRBV11-2

CDR3 DNA: TGTGCCAGCTCACGCAACAGGGCTTCGAGCAATCAGCCCCAGCATTTT
CDR3 protein: CASSRNRASSNQPQHF
D gene: NA
clone size: few
J gene: TRBJ1-5
V gene: TRBV18

CDR3 DNA: TGTGCCAGCAGCCCCCAGGGCTACGAGCAGTACTTC
CDR3 protein: CASSPQGYEQYF
D gene: NA
clone size: NA
J gene: TRBJ2-7
V gene: TRBV14

CDR3 DNA: TGTGCCAGCAGTGTGGGCCATAACAATGAGCAGTTCTTC
CDR3 protein: CASSVGHNNEQFF
D gene: NA
clone size: NA
J gene: TRBJ2-1
V gene: TRBV2

CDR3 DNA: TGTGCCAGCGATCGGACTAGAGATACGCAGTATTTT
CDR3 protein: CASDRTRDTQYF
D gene: TRBD2
clone size: NA
J gene: TRBJ2-3
V gene: TRBV2

CDR3 DNA: TGTGCCTGGAGTGTAATGAGGCTCCCCCCCACCTTT
CDR3 protein: CAWSVMRLPPTF
D gene: NA
clone size: few
J gene: TRBJ1-1
V gene: TRBV30

CDR3 DNA: TGCAGTGCTAGCCGGGAGGAATGGCAGTACTTC
CDR3 protein: CSASREEWQYF
D gene: TRBD2
clone size: once
J gene: TRBJ2-7
V gene: TRBV20-1

CDR3 DNA: TGTGCCAGCAGCTCGGACAGGGGGTCGGAATACGAGACCCAGTACTTC
CDR3 protein: CASSSDRGSEYETQYF
D gene: TRBD1
clone size: once
J gene: TRBJ2-5
V gene: TRBV7-9

CDR3 DNA: TGTGCCAGCAGTTACACCAGGTCCAGCTACGAGCAGTACTTC
CDR3 protein: CASSYTRSSYEQYF
D gene: NA
clone size: once
J gene: TRBJ2-7
V gene: TRBV6-6

CDR3 DNA: TGCGCCAGCAGCATTGGACAGGGGGCCTCTGAGCAGTTCTTC
CDR3 protein: CASSIGQGASEQFF
D gene: TRBD1
clone size: few
J gene: TRBJ2-1
V gene: TRBV5-1

CDR3 DNA: TGTGCCAGCAGCTACGGACTCGTGAACACTGAAGCTTTCTTT
CDR3 protein: CASSYGLVNTEAFF
D gene: NA
clone size: NA
J gene: TRBJ1-1
V gene: TRBV5-6

CDR3 DNA: TGTGCCAGCAGCCGCCTGGACGGGGTAGTAGGCTATGGCTACACCTTC
CDR3 protein: CASSRLDGVVGYGYTF
D gene: NA
clone size: NA
J gene: TRBJ1-2
V gene: TRBV28

CDR3 DNA: TGCGCCAGCAGCCAACTTACCGGGACAGGTCTCACAGATACGCAGTATTTT
CDR3 protein: CASSQLTGTGLTDTQYF
D gene: TRBD1
clone size: NA
J gene: TRBJ2-3
V gene: TRBV4-1

CDR3 DNA: TGTGCCAGCAGCGTTTCAGGGGCAAGGGTCTCCGGGAACTCCGGGGAGCTGTTTTTT
CDR3 protein: CASSVSGARVSGNSGELFF
D gene: NA
clone size: NA
J gene: TRBJ2-2
V gene: TRBV9

CDR3 DNA: TGTGCCAGCAGCTTAGACAGGTTGAACACTGAAGCTTTCTTT
CDR3 protein: CASSLDRLNTEAFF
D gene: NA
clone size: NA
J gene: TRBJ1-1
V gene: TRBV7-8

CDR3 DNA: TGTGCCAGCAGCCAAGGCCTACAGGGGGTAGGTACTGAAGCTTTCTTT
CDR3 protein: CASSQGLQGVGTEAFF
D gene: TRBD1
clone size: NA
J gene: TRBJ1-1
V gene: TRBV4-2

CDR3 DNA: TGTGCCAGCAGCTTAACACAGAAAGCCTACGAGCAGTACTTC
CDR3 protein: CASSLTQKAYEQYF
D gene: NA
clone size: NA
J gene: TRBJ2-7
V gene: TRBV11-2

CDR3 DNA: TGTGCCAGCAGTCCGGGACTAGCGGTCTACGAGCAGTACTTC
CDR3 protein: CASSPGLAVYEQYF
D gene: TRBD2
clone size: NA
J gene: TRBJ2-7
V gene: TRBV28

CDR3 DNA: TGTGCCAGCAGCGCCGTACGGGTGGACACTGAAGCTTTCTTT
CDR3 protein: CASSAVRVDTEAFF
D gene: NA
clone size: NA
J gene: TRBJ1-1
V gene: TRBV6-1

CDR3 DNA: TGTGCCAGCAGCCCCGGTAGCGGGAGGGCCTTAAATGAGCAGTTCTTC
CDR3 protein: CASSPGSGRALNEQFF
D gene: TRBD2
clone size: NA
J gene: TRBJ2-1
V gene: TRBV7-6

CDR3 DNA: TGCGCCAGCAGCTTGGGACTAGCGGGAGGGCCCACAGATACGCAGTATTTT
CDR3 protein: CASSLGLAGGPTDTQYF
D gene: TRBD2
clone size: NA
J gene: TRBJ2-3
V gene: TRBV5-1

CDR3 DNA: TGCGCCAGCAGGACTAGCGGGAGGCCCGGGGAGCTGTTTTTT
CDR3 protein: CASRTSGRPGELFF
D gene: TRBD2
clone size: NA
J gene: TRBJ2-2
V gene: TRBV10-2

CDR3 DNA: TGTGCCAGCAGCGCACTAAATCAGCCCCAGCATTTT
CDR3 protein: CASSALNQPQHF
D gene: NA
clone size: NA
J gene: TRBJ1-5
V gene: TRBV27

CDR3 DNA: TGTGCCAGCAGACAAAACGGACAGGTCTATGGCTACACCTTC
CDR3 protein: CASRQNGQVYGYTF
D gene: TRBD1
clone size: NA
J gene: TRBJ1-2
V gene: TRBV7-2

CDR3 DNA: TGCAGCTACCTAGCGGGAGGTAGCGAGCAGTACTTC
CDR3 protein: CSYLAGGSEQYF
D gene: TRBD2
clone size: NA
J gene: TRBJ2-7
V gene: TRBV29-1

CDR3 DNA: TGTGCCAGTAGTATCGATGGAGCGGGAGGGTTGAAGACCCAGTACTTC
CDR3 protein: CASSIDGAGGLKTQYF
D gene: TRBD2
clone size: NA
J gene: TRBJ2-5
V gene: TRBV19

CDR3 DNA: TGTGCCAGCAGCCCGGGACTAGCGGGAGACAATGAGCAGTTCTTC
CDR3 protein: CASSPGLAGDNEQFF
D gene: TRBD2
clone size: once
J gene: TRBJ2-1
V gene: TRBV5-4

CDR3 DNA: TGCAGTGCTGAACTCCAAGAGACCCAGTACTTC
CDR3 protein: CSAELQETQYF
D gene: NA
clone size: NA
J gene: TRBJ2-5
V gene: TRBV20-1

CDR3 DNA: TGTGCCAGCAGCCCAGGGACTAGCGGGTTTCCCGGGGAGCTGTTTTTT
CDR3 protein: CASSPGTSGFPGELFF
D gene: TRBD2
clone size: NA
J gene: TRBJ2-2
V gene: TRBV9

CDR3 DNA: TGTGCCGCAAAAAGGGGGGGAGCTGAAGCTTTCTTT
CDR3 protein: CAAKRGGAEAFF
D gene: NA
clone size: NA
J gene: TRBJ1-1
V gene: TRBV19

CDR3 DNA: TGCAGCGTTGAGGGGGGGGACTTTTCCACAGATACGCAGTATTTT
CDR3 protein: CSVEGGDFSTDTQYF
D gene: TRBD2
clone size: NA
J gene: TRBJ2-3
V gene: TRBV29-1

CDR3 DNA: TGCGCCAGCAGCAAAGGACAGGGAACGGTCAATGAGCAGTTCTTC
CDR3 protein: CASSKGQGTVNEQFF
D gene: TRBD1
clone size: NA
J gene: TRBJ2-1
V gene: TRBV5-1

CDR3 DNA: TGTGCCAGCAGCCAAGGGACTAGCGGGGTCAATGAGCAGTTCTTC
CDR3 protein: CASSQGTSGVNEQFF
D gene: TRBD2
clone size: NA
J gene: TRBJ2-1
V gene: TRBV4-2

CDR3 DNA: TGTGCCAGCAGCCGTAGCGGGAGGGCAGATACGCAGTATTTT
CDR3 protein: CASSRSGRADTQYF
D gene: TRBD2
clone size: NA
J gene: TRBJ2-3
V gene: TRBV11-2

CDR3 DNA: TGTGCCAGCAGCCCCCGACTAGCGGGAGGAGGCGAGCAGTACTTC
CDR3 protein: CASSPRLAGGGEQYF
D gene: TRBD2
clone size: NA
J gene: TRBJ2-7
V gene: TRBV5-4

CDR3 DNA: TGTGCCAGCAGTTCCGTCCTCTCTGGAAACACCATATATTTT
CDR3 protein: CASSSVLSGNTIYF
D gene: NA
clone size: NA
J gene: TRBJ1-3
V gene: TRBV27

CDR3 DNA: TGTGCCAGCACCATGGAGGTGTGGGACGGGGAGCTGTTTTTT
CDR3 protein: CASTMEVWDGELFF
D gene: NA
clone size: NA
J gene: TRBJ2-2
V gene: TRBV6-4

CDR3 DNA: TGTGCCAGTAGTATACGCCAAGAGACCCAGTACTTC
CDR3 protein: CASSIRQETQYF
D gene: NA
clone size: NA
J gene: TRBJ2-5
V gene: TRBV19

CDR3 DNA: TGTGCCAGCAGCTCACACAGGGACAATGAGCAGTTCTTC
CDR3 protein: CASSSHRDNEQFF
D gene: NA
clone size: NA
J gene: TRBJ2-1
V gene: TRBV6-6

CDR3 DNA: TGTGCCAGCAGCCTTAACCCCCAGGGGACAGGAAACACCATATATTTT
CDR3 protein: CASSLNPQGTGNTIYF
D gene: NA
clone size: NA
J gene: TRBJ1-3
V gene: TRBV7-2

CDR3 DNA: TGTGCCAGCCGAACTAGCGGGCACAATGAGCAGTTCTTC
CDR3 protein: CASRTSGHNEQFF
D gene: TRBD2
clone size: NA
J gene: TRBJ2-1
V gene: TRBV6-5

CDR3 DNA: TGTGCCAGCAGTTACAGCGGGGGGCGTGAGCAGTACTTC
CDR3 protein: CASSYSGGREQYF
D gene: TRBD2
clone size: once
J gene: TRBJ2-7
V gene: TRBV6-6

CDR3 DNA: TGTGCCAGTAGTATATGGGGCCTAGCGGGAGCGGCCTCCTACAATGAGCAGTTCTTC
CDR3 protein: CASSIWGLAGAASYNEQFF
D gene: TRBD2
clone size: NA
J gene: TRBJ2-1
V gene: TRBV19

CDR3 DNA: TGTGCCAGCAGCTCTCAGGGGGCCACTGAAGCTTTCTTT
CDR3 protein: CASSSQGATEAFF
D gene: TRBD1
clone size: NA
J gene: TRBJ1-1
V gene: TRBV6-1

CDR3 DNA: TGCGCCAGCAGCTCCCAGGGAAGGGGGTCCGGGGAGCTGTTTTTT
CDR3 protein: CASSSQGRGSGELFF
D gene: NA
clone size: NA
J gene: TRBJ2-2
V gene: TRBV5-1

CDR3 DNA: TGCGCCAGCAGCCCACGGATAGCGGGAGGCTCCTACGAGCAGTACTTC
CDR3 protein: CASSPRIAGGSYEQYF
D gene: TRBD2
clone size: few
J gene: TRBJ2-7
V gene: TRBV5-1

CDR3 DNA: TGCGCCAGCAGCTTGGCCGGGGTTCAACTCTATGGCTACACCTTC
CDR3 protein: CASSLAGVQLYGYTF
D gene: NA
clone size: NA
J gene: TRBJ1-2
V gene: TRBV5-1

CDR3 DNA: TGTGCCTGGATCTCGTCGAACACCGGGGAGCTGTTTTTT
CDR3 protein: CAWISSNTGELFF
D gene: NA
clone size: NA
J gene: TRBJ2-2
V gene: TRBV30

CDR3 DNA: TGCAGCGTCCGAAACGGCAGGGGGCTGGAGACCCAGTACTTC
CDR3 protein: CSVRNGRGLETQYF
D gene: TRBD1
clone size: NA
J gene: TRBJ2-5
V gene: TRBV29-1

CDR3 DNA: TGTGCCAGCATGGAACAGACCCTCACCGGGGAGCTGTTTTTT
CDR3 protein: CASMEQTLTGELFF
D gene: NA
clone size: NA
J gene: TRBJ2-2
V gene: TRBV2